This section outlines one TCR beta chain sequence together with its context. Its antigen specificity is not known. Base qualities are missing; no much larger clone stands one base away. Deletion took 3 bases off V and 8 bases off J, with a span of 11 bases between the germline ends. From its cysteine to its phenylalanine, the CDR3 spans 13 amino acids. Only CDR3 DNA remains: 39 bases, in frame from the first base. The sample is drawn from a study of blood T cell repertoires in COVID-19 (dated by TCRdb to 2020 to 2021). The study in broad terms: Collaborator samples came from the United States, Italy and Spain and covered acute and convalescent phases of COVID-19. The prospective study material was composed of cDNA or gDNA derived from T cells, B-cell-depleted T cells, or PBMCs. The dataset comprised deeply sampled blood TCRbeta repertoires from subjects exposed to, actively infected with, or recovered from COVID-19. A freely available public database, intended as a resource for researchers studying the immune response to SARS-CoV-2, is where the repertoires were released. Samples were obtained from the ongoing ImmuneRACE study (first 160 participants) and from 1,254 subjects provided by 6 global collaborators. Nearly every sample came with metadata listing a de-identified subject ID, COVID-19 status, age in years and sex. Where HLA class I and class II types were available, the types were taken from metadata supplied by the sample provider, not from assay-based typing.

The immunoSEQ Assay, a bias-controlled multiplex PCR, was used to amplify TCRbeta CDR3 regions from genomic DNA. The authors' analysis ran thus. The number of nucleated cells in each sample was estimated from the amplification of reference gene primers within the assay. To quantify the absolute abundance of each unique TCRbeta CDR3 rearrangement, sequence reads were collapsed and filtered. For each sample, productive Simpson clonality was calculated as the square root of Simpson's diversity index over productive rearrangements. TCRdb mirrors the immuneACCESS table, restricted to in-frame sequences. Some clones are absent from its copies; in checked studies, under half trace to an unresolved V gene, and the reason for the others is unknown. The V and J calls and clone size come from that table; D and trimming were worked out from the DNA. The sample includes about 380,000 clones, with less than 90% observed a single time. The ten largest clones add up to just under 3% of the sample.

Participants in the prospective study were enrolled through a virtual design, were aged roughly 18 to 90 years, and lived in 24 United States geographic areas. In the prospective study, cohorts were assigned on the basis of participant-reported clinical history obtained from a screening survey and a study questionnaire. ImmuneRACE Cohort 3 recovered participants were defined by two consecutive negative NP/OP PCR tests, healthcare professional clearance, or symptom resolution. Each participant in the prospective study had whole blood, serum and a nasopharyngeal or oropharyngeal swab collected by mobile phlebotomists. Additional blood draws and questionnaires over an approximately 2-month period could optionally be provided by prospective study participants. Blood samples from the prospective study were shipped frozen or at room temperature prior to DNA extraction. Study-wide conclusions, independent of this receptor: The quantity of clinical and demographic metadata differed by source and by participant and was supplied without curation.

Sequences were obtained from PBMCs or T cells enriched from blood (not recorded which). Recombination joined TRBV12-3 or TRBV12-4 with TRBJ2-1; the D gene cannot be resolved reliably. The clonotype was recovered from a young woman who had recovered from COVID-19. The sequenced DNA: TGTGCCAGCAGTTTGGCTAGTTACGATGAGCAGTTCTTC. It translates as CASSLASYDEQFF.